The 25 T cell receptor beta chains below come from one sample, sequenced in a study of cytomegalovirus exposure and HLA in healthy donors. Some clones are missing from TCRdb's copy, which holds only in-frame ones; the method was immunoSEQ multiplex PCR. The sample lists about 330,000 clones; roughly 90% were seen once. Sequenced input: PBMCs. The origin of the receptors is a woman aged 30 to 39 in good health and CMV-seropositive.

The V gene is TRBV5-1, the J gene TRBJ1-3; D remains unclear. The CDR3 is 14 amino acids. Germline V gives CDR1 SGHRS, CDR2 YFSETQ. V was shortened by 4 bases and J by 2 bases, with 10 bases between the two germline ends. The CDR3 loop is CASSHTSAGNTIYF. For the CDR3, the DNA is TGCGCCAGCAGCCACACCTCGGCTGGAAACACCATATATTTT. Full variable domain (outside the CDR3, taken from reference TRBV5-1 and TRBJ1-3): KAGVTQTPRYLIKTRGQQVTLSCSPISGHRSVSWYQQTPGQGLQFLFEYFSETQRNKGNFPGRFSGRQFSNSRSEMNVSTLELGDSALYLCASSHTSAGNTIYFGEGSWLTVV.

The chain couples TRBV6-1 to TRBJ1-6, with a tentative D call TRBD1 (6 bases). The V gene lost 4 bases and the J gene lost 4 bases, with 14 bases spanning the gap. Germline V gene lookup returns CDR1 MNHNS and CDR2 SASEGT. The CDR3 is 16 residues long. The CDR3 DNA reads TGTGCCAGCAGTGGGACAGCGAACCGGTATAATTCACCCCTCCACTTT. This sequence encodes CASSGTANRYNSPLHF.

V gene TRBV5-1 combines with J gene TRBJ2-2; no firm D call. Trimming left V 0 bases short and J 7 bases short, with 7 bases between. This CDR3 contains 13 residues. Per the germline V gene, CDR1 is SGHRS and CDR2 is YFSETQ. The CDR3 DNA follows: TGCGCCAGCAGCTTGGGCCTTGGCGGGGAGCTGTTTTTT. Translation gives CASSLGLGGELFF.

The CDR3 nucleotides are TGTGCCAGCTTAACTTGGGCAGGGAAGGATGGCTACACCTTC. This sequence encodes CASLTWAGKDGYTF. This chain joins TRBV28 and TRBJ1-2, with D tentatively TRBD1 (5 bases). Looked up from germline, CDR1 is MDHEN and CDR2 is SYDVKM. The germline V and J ends were trimmed by 8 bases and 6 bases, with 19 bases remaining between them. This CDR3 contains 14 residues.

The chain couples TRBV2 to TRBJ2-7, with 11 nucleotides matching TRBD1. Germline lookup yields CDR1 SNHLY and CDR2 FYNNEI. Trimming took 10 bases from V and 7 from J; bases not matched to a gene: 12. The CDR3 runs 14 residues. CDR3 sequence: CANLGTGGYQEQYF. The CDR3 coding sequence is TGTGCCAACTTAGGGACAGGGGGTTATCAAGAGCAGTACTTC.

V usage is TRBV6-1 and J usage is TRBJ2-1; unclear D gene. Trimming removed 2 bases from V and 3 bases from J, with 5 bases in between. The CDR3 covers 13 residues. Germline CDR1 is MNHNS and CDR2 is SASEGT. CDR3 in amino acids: CASSERDYNEQFF. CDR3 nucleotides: TGTGCCAGCAGTGAAAGAGACTACAATGAGCAGTTCTTC.

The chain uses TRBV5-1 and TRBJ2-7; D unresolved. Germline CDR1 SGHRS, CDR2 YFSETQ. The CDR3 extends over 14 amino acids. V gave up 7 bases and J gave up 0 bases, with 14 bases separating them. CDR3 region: CASAMAPSSYEQYF. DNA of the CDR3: TGCGCCAGCGCAATGGCCCCGTCCTCCTACGAGCAGTACTTC.

In nucleotides, the CDR3 is TGTGCCAGCAGCACTGGCTTGGGCGGTAACTATGGCTACACCTTC. It translates to CASSTGLGGNYGYTF. The rearrangement links TRBV7-9 to TRBJ1-2; no reliable D call. The CDR3 sequence is 15 residues long. V lost 5 bases and J 1 base, leaving 14 bases between the germline ends. Germline values: CDR1 SEHNR, CDR2 FQNEAQ (reference sequence). The full variable domain, its missing parts supplied by reference TRBV7-9 and TRBJ1-2, is DTGVSQNPRHKITKRGQNVTFRCDPISEHNRLYWYRQTLGQGPEFLTYFQNEAQLEKSRLLSDRFSAERPKGSFSTLEIQRTEQGDSAMYLCASSTGLGGNYGYTFGSGTRLTVV.

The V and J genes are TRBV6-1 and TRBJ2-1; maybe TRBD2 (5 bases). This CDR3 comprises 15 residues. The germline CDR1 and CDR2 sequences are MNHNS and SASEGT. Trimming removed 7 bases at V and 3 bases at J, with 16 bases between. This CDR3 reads CASTPGGYRYNEQFF. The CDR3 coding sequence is TGTGCCAGCACGCCCGGAGGCTACCGCTACAATGAGCAGTTCTTC.

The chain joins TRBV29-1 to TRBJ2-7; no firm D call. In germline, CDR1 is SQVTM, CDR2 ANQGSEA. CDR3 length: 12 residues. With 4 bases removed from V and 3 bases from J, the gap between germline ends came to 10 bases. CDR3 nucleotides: TGCAGCGTTGTGGCGCCGGACTACGAGCAGTACTTC. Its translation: CSVVAPDYEQYF.

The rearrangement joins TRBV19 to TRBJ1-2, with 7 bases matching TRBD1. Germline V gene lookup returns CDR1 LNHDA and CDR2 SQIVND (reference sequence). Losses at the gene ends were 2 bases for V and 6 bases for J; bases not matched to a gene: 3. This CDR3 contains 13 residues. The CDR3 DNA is TGTGCCAGTAGTATACAGGGGGGCGATGGCTACACCTTC. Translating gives CASSIQGGDGYTF.

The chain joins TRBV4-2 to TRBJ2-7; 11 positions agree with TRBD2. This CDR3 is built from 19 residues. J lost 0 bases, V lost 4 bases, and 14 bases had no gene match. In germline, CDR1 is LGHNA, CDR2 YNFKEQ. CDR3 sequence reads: CASSLLNSGGDSPSYEQYF. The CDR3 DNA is TGTGCCAGCAGCCTCCTCAATAGCGGGGGGGATTCCCCCTCCTACGAGCAGTACTTC.

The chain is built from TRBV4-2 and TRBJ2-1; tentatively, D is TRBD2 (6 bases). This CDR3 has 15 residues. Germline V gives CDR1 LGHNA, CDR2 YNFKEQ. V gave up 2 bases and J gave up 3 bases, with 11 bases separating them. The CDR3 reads CASSQTPGLYNEQFF. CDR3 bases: TGTGCCAGCAGCCAAACACCGGGACTCTACAATGAGCAGTTCTTC.

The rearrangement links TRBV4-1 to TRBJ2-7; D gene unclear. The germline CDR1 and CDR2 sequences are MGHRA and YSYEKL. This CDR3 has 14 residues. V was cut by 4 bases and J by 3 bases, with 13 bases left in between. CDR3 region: CASSRVDSGYEQYF. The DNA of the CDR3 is TGCGCCAGCAGCCGCGTCGACTCGGGCTACGAGCAGTACTTC.

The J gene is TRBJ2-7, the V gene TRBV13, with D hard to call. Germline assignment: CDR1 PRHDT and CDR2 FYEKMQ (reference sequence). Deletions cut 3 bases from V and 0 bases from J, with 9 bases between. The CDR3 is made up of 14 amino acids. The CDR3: CASSFRGSSYEQYF. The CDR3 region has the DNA TGTGCCAGCAGCTTTCGCGGTAGCTCCTACGAGCAGTACTTC. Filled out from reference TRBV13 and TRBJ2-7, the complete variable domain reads AAGVIQSPRHLIKEKRETATLKCYPIPRHDTVYWYQQGPGQDPQFLISFYEKMQSDKGSIPDRFSAQQFSDYHSELNMSSLELGDSALYFCASSFRGSSYEQYFGPGTRLTVT.

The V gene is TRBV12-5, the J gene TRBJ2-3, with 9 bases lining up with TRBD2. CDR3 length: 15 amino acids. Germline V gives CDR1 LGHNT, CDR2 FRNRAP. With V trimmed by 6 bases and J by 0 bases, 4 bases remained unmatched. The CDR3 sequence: CASGSSGASTDTQYF. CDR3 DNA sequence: TGTGCTAGTGGGTCTAGCGGGGCTAGCACAGATACGCAGTATTTT.

CDR3 region: CASSGPLAGVYEQYF. In DNA form, the CDR3 reads TGTGCCAGCAGCGGGCCTCTAGCGGGAGTCTACGAGCAGTACTTC. This rearrangement joins TRBV27 to TRBJ2-7; 10 bases map to TRBD2. Germline CDR1 and CDR2: MNHEY and SMNVEV (reference sequence). The CDR3 spans 15 residues. V trimming: 6 bases; J trimming: 3 bases; junction bases outside the gene matches: 8.

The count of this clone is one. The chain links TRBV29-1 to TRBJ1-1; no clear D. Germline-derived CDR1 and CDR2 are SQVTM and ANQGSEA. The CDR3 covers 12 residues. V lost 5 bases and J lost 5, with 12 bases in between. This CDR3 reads CSVPWAGTEAFF. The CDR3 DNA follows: TGCAGCGTTCCCTGGGCCGGGACTGAAGCTTTCTTT.

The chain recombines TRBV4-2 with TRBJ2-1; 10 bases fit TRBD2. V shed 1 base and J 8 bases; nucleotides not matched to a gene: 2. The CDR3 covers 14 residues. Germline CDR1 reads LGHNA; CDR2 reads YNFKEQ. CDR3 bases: TGTGCCAGCAGCCAAGGGCTAGCGGGGGATGAGCAGTTCTTC. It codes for CASSQGLAGDEQFF.

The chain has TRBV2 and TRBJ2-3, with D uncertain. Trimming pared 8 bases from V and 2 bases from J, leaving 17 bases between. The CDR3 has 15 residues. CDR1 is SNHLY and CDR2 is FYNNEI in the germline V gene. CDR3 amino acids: CASGSFSTPTDTQYF. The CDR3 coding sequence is TGTGCCAGCGGATCTTTCTCCACCCCCACAGATACGCAGTATTTT.

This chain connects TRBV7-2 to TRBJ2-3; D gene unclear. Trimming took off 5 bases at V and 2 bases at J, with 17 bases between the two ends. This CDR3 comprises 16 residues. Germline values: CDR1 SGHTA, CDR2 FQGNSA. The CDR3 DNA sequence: TGTGCCAGCAGCGCGATCCCTGGCGCAGCCACAGATACGCAGTATTTT. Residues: CASSAIPGAATDTQYF.

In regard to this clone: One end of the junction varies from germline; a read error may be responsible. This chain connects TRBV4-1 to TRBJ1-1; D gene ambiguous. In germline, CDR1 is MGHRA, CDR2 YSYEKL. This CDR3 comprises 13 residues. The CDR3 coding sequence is TGCGCCAGCAGTCAAGCCCCGGATAGGATTGCTTTCTTT. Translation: CASSQAPDRIAFF.

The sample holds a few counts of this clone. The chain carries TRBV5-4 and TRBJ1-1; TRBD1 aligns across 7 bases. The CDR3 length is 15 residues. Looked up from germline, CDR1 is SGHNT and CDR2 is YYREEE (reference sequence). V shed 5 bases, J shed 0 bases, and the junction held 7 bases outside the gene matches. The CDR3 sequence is CASRYSGTVNTEAFF. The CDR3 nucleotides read TGTGCCAGCAGGTATTCTGGGACAGTGAACACTGAAGCTTTCTTT.

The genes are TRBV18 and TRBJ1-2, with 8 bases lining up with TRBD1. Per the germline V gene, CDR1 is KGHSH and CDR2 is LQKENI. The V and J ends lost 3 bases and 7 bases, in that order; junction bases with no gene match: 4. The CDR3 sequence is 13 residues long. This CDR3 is CASSPGQGTGYTF. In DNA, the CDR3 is TGTGCCAGCTCACCTGGACAGGGCACTGGCTACACCTTC.

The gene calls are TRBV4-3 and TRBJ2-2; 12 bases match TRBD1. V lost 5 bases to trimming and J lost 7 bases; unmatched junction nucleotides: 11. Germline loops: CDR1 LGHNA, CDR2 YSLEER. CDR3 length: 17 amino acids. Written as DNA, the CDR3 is TGCGCCAGCAGCAGACCCGGGACAGGGGGCGCAGGCGGGGAGCTGTTTTTT. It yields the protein CASSRPGTGGAGGELFF.